These T cell receptor beta chains were read from a single sample in a study of molecular identifiers for immune sequencing clone quantification. TCRdb reprocessed the PCR reads via MiXCR and lists one record per CDR3 protein. Of 85,000 to 100,000 distinct CDR3 sequences in the sample, roughly a fifth were seen once. Sample: naive CD8+ T cells from blood, with Jurkat cell RNA spiked in. Every receptor here comes from a human donor in good health. Some libraries in this study had Jurkat cell RNA spiked in. Both conserved end residues are part of each CDR3. Part of the rows lack a size; the others show once, few, many or a class for expanded clones.

size | J | V | CDR3
many | TRBJ2-7 | TRBV24-1 | CATGPRTGYEQYF
few | TRBJ2-1 | TRBV27 | CASSLGQGLLNEQFF
NA | TRBJ1-1 | TRBV19 | CASSMGQGNTEAFF
few | TRBJ2-5 | TRBV12-3/TRBV12-4 | CASSLVAGIRETQYF
many | TRBJ2-3 | TRBV20-1 | CSASSWTSGGPSSTDTQYF
many | TRBJ2-7 | TRBV20-1 | CSARGPTGTSGSPYEQYF
many | TRBJ2-2 | TRBV10-2 | CASSGGQNTGELFF
many | TRBJ2-1 | TRBV4-3 | CASSPYHGNNEQFF
few | TRBJ2-7 | TRBV12-3/TRBV12-4 | CASSHQGWDSNYEQYF
few | TRBJ2-7 | TRBV5-1 | CASSLGDRREF
many | TRBJ2-7 | TRBV4-3 | CASSQDPGQYYEQYF
NA | TRBJ2-7 | TRBV28 | CASGHRSSYEQYF
NA | TRBJ1-1 | TRBV19 | CASSKPRGVTMNTEAFF
NA | TRBJ2-1 | TRBV7-9 | CASSSTSGRFYEQFF
few | TRBJ2-1 | TRBV6-2/TRBV6-3 | CASTLPGAYNEQFF
many | TRBJ1-5 | TRBV29-1 | CSVELGTGGNQPQHF
many | TRBJ1-6 | TRBV5-1 | CASSHYRGLNSPLHF